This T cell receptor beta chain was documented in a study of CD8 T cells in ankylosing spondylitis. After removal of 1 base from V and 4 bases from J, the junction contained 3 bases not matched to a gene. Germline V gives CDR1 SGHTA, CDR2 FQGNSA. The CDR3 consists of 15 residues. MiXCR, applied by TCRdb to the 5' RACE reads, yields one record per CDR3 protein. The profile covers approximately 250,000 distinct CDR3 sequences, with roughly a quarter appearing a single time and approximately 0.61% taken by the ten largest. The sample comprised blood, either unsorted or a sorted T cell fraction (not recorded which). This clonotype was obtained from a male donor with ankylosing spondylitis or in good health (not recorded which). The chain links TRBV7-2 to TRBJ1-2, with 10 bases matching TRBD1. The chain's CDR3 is CASSLGTGGSYGYTF. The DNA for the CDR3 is TGTGCCAGCAGCTTAGGGACAGGGGGGAGCTATGGCTACACCTTC.